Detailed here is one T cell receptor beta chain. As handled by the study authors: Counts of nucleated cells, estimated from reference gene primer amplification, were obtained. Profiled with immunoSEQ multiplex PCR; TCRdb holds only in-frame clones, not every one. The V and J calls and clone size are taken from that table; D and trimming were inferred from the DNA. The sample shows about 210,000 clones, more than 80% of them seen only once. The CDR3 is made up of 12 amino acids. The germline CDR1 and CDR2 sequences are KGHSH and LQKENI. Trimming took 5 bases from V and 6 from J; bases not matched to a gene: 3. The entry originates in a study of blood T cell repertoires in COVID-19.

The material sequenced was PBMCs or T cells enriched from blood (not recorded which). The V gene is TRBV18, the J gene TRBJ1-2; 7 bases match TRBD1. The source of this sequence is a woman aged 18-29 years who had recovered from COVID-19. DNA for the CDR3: TGTGCCAGCTCAGTGGGACAGAATGGCTACACCTTC. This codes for CASSVGQNGYTF.